This T cell receptor beta chain was observed in a study of identical twins. As for this clonotype: Its antigen is still unknown.

Study-wide results and caveats: Beta out-of-frame sequences showed weaker excess twin sharing.

Each CDR3 protein is one row after TCRdb ran MiXCR on the 5' RACE reads. The table has 450,000 or so distinct CDR3 sequences, 11% to 15% seen once; the top ten hold 0.4% to 0.55%. The same specimen was also included in a second study, on yellow fever vaccine responses in identical twins. According to that study: Reportedly, the response of twins' T cells to the vaccine seemed partly convergent, partly personalized.

Specimen: CD4+ T cells sorted from blood. This receptor was taken from a young woman in good health.

DNA for the CDR3: TGTGCCAGCAGCCAGACACCTTCCTACGAGCAGTACTTC. It is translated as CASSQTPSYEQYF. V usage is TRBV13 and J usage is TRBJ2-7; D ambiguous. The CDR3 extends over 13 amino acids. Trimming cost V 5 bases and J 1 base, with 9 bases left between them. The V gene's germline CDR1 is PRHDT and CDR2 FYEKMQ (reference sequence). The full variable domain, rest sourced from reference TRBV13 and TRBJ2-7, is AAGVIQSPRHLIKEKRETATLKCYPIPRHDTVYWYQQGPGQDPQFLISFYEKMQSDKGSIPDRFSAQQFSDYHSELNMSSLELGDSALYFCASSQTPSYEQYFGPGTRLTVT.